The rows below give T cell receptor beta chains drawn from one sample of a study of cytomegalovirus exposure and HLA in healthy donors. The method was immunoSEQ multiplex PCR; TCRdb's version includes in-frame clones alone and lacks a portion of them. The repertoire consists of approximately 220,000 clones, with approximately 82% occurring once and the leading ten covering roughly 0.6%. Sequencing was carried out using PBMCs. These receptors all stem from a man aged 18 to 30 in good health and CMV-seronegative. CDR3s include the opening cysteine and the closing phenylalanine or tryptophan. The order of the fields is J gene, D gene, V gene, clone size, CDR3 DNA, CDR3 protein. The D gene is left open where the match is weak. Part of the rows lack a size; the others show once, few, many or a class for expanded clones.

j_call: TRBJ1-1
d_call: -
v_call: TRBV7-9
clone_size: -
cdr3_nt: TGTTCCAGCAGCTTAGGACCAGAGAGGACAAACACTGAAGCTTTCTTT
cdr3_aa: CSSSLGPERTNTEAFF

j_call: TRBJ1-1
d_call: -
v_call: TRBV2
clone_size: -
cdr3_nt: TGTGCCAGCAGGCGAGGGAACACTGAAGCTTTCTTT
cdr3_aa: CASRRGNTEAFF

j_call: TRBJ2-7
d_call: TRBD2
v_call: TRBV19
clone_size: few
cdr3_nt: TGTGCCAGTAGTAGGGGACTAGCGGACGAGCAGTACTTC
cdr3_aa: CASSRGLADEQYF

j_call: TRBJ1-5
d_call: -
v_call: TRBV6-1
clone_size: -
cdr3_nt: TGTGCCAGCAGTCCAAACAGGAGCAATCAGCCCCAGCATTTT
cdr3_aa: CASSPNRSNQPQHF

j_call: TRBJ1-3
d_call: -
v_call: TRBV5-1
clone_size: -
cdr3_nt: TGCGCCAGCAGCAGCGAGGTCTCTGGAAACACCATATATTTT
cdr3_aa: CASSSEVSGNTIYF

j_call: TRBJ2-1
d_call: TRBD2
v_call: TRBV5-1
clone_size: -
cdr3_nt: TGCGCCAGCAGCCCTCTCGGGACTAGCGGGAGATATAATGAGCAGTTCTTC
cdr3_aa: CASSPLGTSGRYNEQFF

j_call: TRBJ1-2
d_call: -
v_call: TRBV27
clone_size: -
cdr3_nt: TGTGCCAGCAGCCCGAGTCAGAAGGGTGGAGGGTATGGCTACACCTTC
cdr3_aa: CASSPSQKGGGYGYTF

j_call: TRBJ2-2
d_call: -
v_call: TRBV30
clone_size: once
cdr3_nt: TGTGCCTGGAGTGTAGGCAGGGCCGGGGAGCTGTTTTTT
cdr3_aa: CAWSVGRAGELFF

j_call: TRBJ2-3
d_call: -
v_call: TRBV2
clone_size: -
cdr3_nt: TGTGCCAGCAGTGCAGCGGGACAGGGCACAGATACGCAGTATTTT
cdr3_aa: CASSAAGQGTDTQYF

j_call: TRBJ1-4
d_call: -
v_call: TRBV5-1
clone_size: -
cdr3_nt: TGCGCCAGCAGCTTGAGTCCGCCGGGGGCGGGGGATGAAAAACTGTTTTTT
cdr3_aa: CASSLSPPGAGDEKLFF

j_call: TRBJ1-4
d_call: TRBD1
v_call: TRBV30
clone_size: once
cdr3_nt: TGTGCCTGGAGGGCGACAGGGTTTAATGAAAAACTGTTTTTT
cdr3_aa: CAWRATGFNEKLFF

j_call: TRBJ1-2
d_call: -
v_call: TRBV28
clone_size: -
cdr3_nt: TGTGCCAGCAGTGAGACAGGTGTCTATGGCTACACCTTC
cdr3_aa: CASSETGVYGYTF

j_call: TRBJ2-5
d_call: -
v_call: TRBV6-6
clone_size: -
cdr3_nt: TGTGCCAGCAGCCCTTTGAGTACCCAGTACTTC
cdr3_aa: CASSPLSTQYF

j_call: TRBJ2-5
d_call: -
v_call: TRBV18
clone_size: -
cdr3_nt: TGTGCCAGCTCACCAACACCCGACCAAGAGACCCAGTACTTC
cdr3_aa: CASSPTPDQETQYF

j_call: TRBJ1-5
d_call: TRBD1
v_call: TRBV5-8
clone_size: -
cdr3_nt: TGTGCCAGCAGCTGGTGGGACAGTCGTAAGCAGCCCCAGCATTTT
cdr3_aa: CASSWWDSRKQPQHF

j_call: TRBJ2-3
d_call: TRBD2
v_call: TRBV10-2
clone_size: -
cdr3_nt: TGCGCCAGCAGTTTTCCCCTACTAGCGGGAGGCGCCACAGATACGCAGTATTTT
cdr3_aa: CASSFPLLAGGATDTQYF

j_call: TRBJ2-7
d_call: TRBD2
v_call: TRBV7-8
clone_size: -
cdr3_nt: TGTGCCAGCAGCTCCCGACTAGCGGAGAAATACGAGCAGTACTTC
cdr3_aa: CASSSRLAEKYEQYF

j_call: TRBJ2-7
d_call: TRBD2
v_call: TRBV6-1
clone_size: -
cdr3_nt: TGTGCCAGCAGTGAAAAGGGACTAGCGGATGGGGGGTACTTC
cdr3_aa: CASSEKGLADGGYF

j_call: TRBJ2-7
d_call: TRBD2
v_call: TRBV6-1
clone_size: few
cdr3_nt: TGTGCCAGCAAGAGCGGGAGGGTCTACGAGCAGTACTTC
cdr3_aa: CASKSGRVYEQYF

j_call: TRBJ1-5
d_call: TRBD1
v_call: TRBV7-2
clone_size: -
cdr3_nt: TGTGCCAGCAGTTCGACCGGGACAGGGGGCGGTCAGCCCCAGCATTTT
cdr3_aa: CASSSTGTGGGQPQHF

j_call: TRBJ2-7
d_call: TRBD1
v_call: TRBV7-9
clone_size: -
cdr3_nt: TGTTCCAGCAGCCTCGGACAGGGGGCCTCCCCAATCGAGCAGTACTTC
cdr3_aa: CSSSLGQGASPIEQYF

j_call: TRBJ1-2
d_call: -
v_call: TRBV2
clone_size: -
cdr3_nt: TGTGCCAGCAGATCAACAAGGTCGGGAAGCTATGGCTACACCTTC
cdr3_aa: CASRSTRSGSYGYTF

j_call: TRBJ2-7
d_call: -
v_call: TRBV5-1
clone_size: -
cdr3_nt: TGCGCCAGCAGCTTGGTCGGGACCGCCGGAGCGGACGGGACAAGGGACCACTTC
cdr3_aa: CASSLVGTAGADGTRDHF

j_call: TRBJ2-7
d_call: -
v_call: TRBV2
clone_size: -
cdr3_nt: TGTGCCAGCACTAAGGGACATCCGAGCTCCTACGAGCAGTACTTC
cdr3_aa: CASTKGHPSSYEQYF

j_call: TRBJ1-2
d_call: TRBD1
v_call: TRBV28
clone_size: few
cdr3_nt: TGTGCCAGCAGTCAAACACAGGGGTCTGGGCGTGGCTACACCTTC
cdr3_aa: CASSQTQGSGRGYTF

j_call: TRBJ1-2
d_call: -
v_call: TRBV12-5
clone_size: few
cdr3_nt: TGTGCTAGTGGTCTCCCGCGGGACCTGAACTATGGCTACACCTTC
cdr3_aa: CASGLPRDLNYGYTF

j_call: TRBJ2-7
d_call: TRBD1
v_call: TRBV5-4
clone_size: -
cdr3_nt: TGTGCCAGCAGCTCTATACTACAGGGGTACGAGCAGTACTTC
cdr3_aa: CASSSILQGYEQYF

j_call: TRBJ2-7
d_call: TRBD2
v_call: TRBV11-2
clone_size: -
cdr3_nt: TGTGCCAGCAGCTTTACTATTACTAGCGGGAGCAACGAGCAGTACTTC
cdr3_aa: CASSFTITSGSNEQYF

j_call: TRBJ2-5
d_call: -
v_call: TRBV20-1
clone_size: -
cdr3_nt: TGCAGTGCTTCGCAAGAGACCCAGTACTTC
cdr3_aa: CSASQETQYF

j_call: TRBJ2-7
d_call: -
v_call: TRBV2
clone_size: -
cdr3_nt: TGTGCCAGCAATACTGTTCCCCTTACGGGCTACGAGCAGTACTTC
cdr3_aa: CASNTVPLTGYEQYF

j_call: TRBJ2-1
d_call: TRBD2
v_call: TRBV4-2
clone_size: few
cdr3_nt: TGTGCCAGCAGCCAAGGGACTAGCGGGAGTCGTTTTAATGAGCAGTTCTTC
cdr3_aa: CASSQGTSGSRFNEQFF

j_call: TRBJ2-5
d_call: TRBD2
v_call: TRBV5-1
clone_size: -
cdr3_nt: TGCGCCAGCAAAGACGGGAGGGCCCAGGAGACCCAGTACTTC
cdr3_aa: CASKDGRAQETQYF

j_call: TRBJ1-5
d_call: -
v_call: TRBV14
clone_size: -
cdr3_nt: TGTGCCAGCAGCCAAGATGGGGGCGGGCCCCAGCATTTT
cdr3_aa: CASSQDGGGPQHF

j_call: TRBJ2-1
d_call: TRBD2
v_call: TRBV5-1
clone_size: -
cdr3_nt: TGCGCCAGCAGCTTGACACTAGCGGACTACAATGAGCAGTTCTTC
cdr3_aa: CASSLTLADYNEQFF

j_call: TRBJ1-1
d_call: -
v_call: TRBV5-1
clone_size: -
cdr3_nt: TGCGCCAGCAGCCCGCTTGAGGTAAACACTGAAGCTTTCTTT
cdr3_aa: CASSPLEVNTEAFF

j_call: TRBJ1-5
d_call: -
v_call: TRBV5-1
clone_size: -
cdr3_nt: TGCGCCAGCAGCCCGGAGGCGGGAAGCAATCAGCCCCAGCATTTT
cdr3_aa: CASSPEAGSNQPQHF

j_call: TRBJ1-5
d_call: TRBD1
v_call: TRBV2
clone_size: -
cdr3_nt: TGTGCCAGCAGTGAACAGGGGGTCAATCAGCCCCAGCATTTT
cdr3_aa: CASSEQGVNQPQHF

j_call: TRBJ1-3
d_call: -
v_call: TRBV10-3
clone_size: -
cdr3_nt: TGTGCCATCAGTGATACGACCGGGGCTGGAAACACCATATATTTT
cdr3_aa: CAISDTTGAGNTIYF

j_call: TRBJ1-3
d_call: TRBD1
v_call: TRBV5-1
clone_size: -
cdr3_nt: TGCGCCAGCAGTCGACAGGGACAGGGGGACTCTGGAAACACCATATATTTT
cdr3_aa: CASSRQGQGDSGNTIYF

j_call: TRBJ1-1
d_call: -
v_call: TRBV2
clone_size: -
cdr3_nt: TGTGCCAGCAGTGTAGGGGGTGGCAACACTGAAGCTTTCTTT
cdr3_aa: CASSVGGGNTEAFF

j_call: TRBJ2-2
d_call: -
v_call: TRBV7-9
clone_size: -
cdr3_nt: TGTGCCAGCAGCTTAGCCGCAGGGATCTTAAACACCGGGGAGCTGTTTTTT
cdr3_aa: CASSLAAGILNTGELFF

j_call: TRBJ1-1
d_call: -
v_call: TRBV9
clone_size: -
cdr3_nt: TGTGCCAGCAGCGCCGGACACATGAACACTGAAGCTTTCTTT
cdr3_aa: CASSAGHMNTEAFF

j_call: TRBJ1-1
d_call: -
v_call: TRBV18
clone_size: once
cdr3_nt: TGTGCCAGCTCACCAGGAGGGGAGGGCACTGAAGCTTTCTTT
cdr3_aa: CASSPGGEGTEAFF